A single count supports the clone carrying this TCR beta chain. The CDR3 consists of 12 residues. The germline V and J ends were trimmed by 2 bases and 3 bases, with 5 bases remaining between them. Germline-derived CDR1 and CDR2 are LGHNT and FRNRAP. These data come from a study of blood T cell repertoires in COVID-19. Study summary: The United States, Italy and Spain supplied acute and convalescent COVID-19 samples. PBMCs, B-cell-depleted T cells, or T cells provided the cDNA or gDNA that made up the material.

Original analysis: It was from reference gene primer amplification that nucleated cell counts were estimated. Data came from immunoSEQ multiplex PCR; TCRdb stores just in-frame clones and leaves some out. The V and J calls and clone size were taken over from that table, and D and trimming were inferred from the DNA. The sample includes about 190,000 clones, 75% to 90% seen only once; the top ten take approximately 6.9%. This TCR came from a man in his sixties with acute or convalescent COVID-19. The specimen was peripheral blood. The V and J genes are TRBV12-5 and TRBJ2-7; D is undetermined. The CDR3 is CASGLSYYEQYF. In nucleotides, the CDR3 is TGTGCTAGTGGTTTGTCGTACTACGAGCAGTACTTC.